The present entry profiles one TCR beta chain with its context. Antigen unknown. This sample was included in a study of CD8 T cells in ankylosing spondylitis. General observations from the study: Among TCR beta sequences, a motif of eight highly homologous variants appeared characteristic of ankylosing spondylitis blood. Significant enrichment of disease-linked clones was reportedly seen in matched ankylosing spondylitis synovial fluid.

V was pared by 4 bases and J by 5 bases, with 5 bases between. CDR3 length: 10 residues. CDR1 is SQVTM and CDR2 is ANQGSEA in the germline V gene. With molecular barcodes, quantitative 5'-RACE was used to make the TCR beta libraries. One entry per CDR3 protein results from TCRdb running MiXCR on the 5' RACE reads. Among about 160,000 distinct CDR3 sequences listed, approximately 16% were seen once. The sequenced sample consisted of blood, either unsorted or a sorted T cell fraction (not recorded which). This receptor was taken from a male donor with ankylosing spondylitis or in good health (not recorded which). The V gene is TRBV29-1, the J gene TRBJ1-2, with D tentatively TRBD1 (5 bases). CDR3 amino acids: CSVGGYGYTF. The CDR3, as DNA: TGCAGCGTTGGGGGGTATGGCTACACCTTC.